This T cell receptor (beta chain) was sequenced during a study of blood T cell repertoires in COVID-19. Study-wide background: Sources were T cells, B-cell-depleted T cells, or PBMCs; the material itself was cDNA or gDNA.

The sample holds many counts of this clone. Sequenced by immunoSEQ multiplex PCR; TCRdb stores in-frame clones only, minus some. The data contain roughly 250,000 clones, about four fifths of them singletons. Germline loops: CDR1 LNHDA, CDR2 SQIVND (reference sequence). The CDR3 extends over 16 amino acids. Between the trimmed V and J ends, which lost 4 bases and 4 bases, there was a span of 17 bases. Material: peripheral blood. This receptor was identified in a man aged 45-60 years with active or convalescent COVID-19. V is TRBV19 and J is TRBJ1-3; D might be TRBD1 (5 bases). The CDR3 coding sequence is TGTGCCAGTAGTACTGCGCTCGGGGGGAGAGGAAACACCATATATTTT. Translating it yields CASSTALGGRGNTIYF.